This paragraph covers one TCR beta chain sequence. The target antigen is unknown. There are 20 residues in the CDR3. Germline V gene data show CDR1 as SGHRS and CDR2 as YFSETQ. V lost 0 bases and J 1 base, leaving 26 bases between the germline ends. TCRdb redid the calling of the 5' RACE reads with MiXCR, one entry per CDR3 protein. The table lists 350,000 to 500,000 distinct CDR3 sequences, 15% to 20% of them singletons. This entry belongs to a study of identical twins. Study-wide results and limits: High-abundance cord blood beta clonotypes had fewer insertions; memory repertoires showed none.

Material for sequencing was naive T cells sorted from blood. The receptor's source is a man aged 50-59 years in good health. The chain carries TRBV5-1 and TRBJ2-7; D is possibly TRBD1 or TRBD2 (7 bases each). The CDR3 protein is CASSLAGPGGGGLGSYEQYF. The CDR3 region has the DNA TGCGCCAGCAGCTTGGCCGGACCGGGAGGAGGGGGCTTGGGGTCCTACGAGCAGTACTTC.